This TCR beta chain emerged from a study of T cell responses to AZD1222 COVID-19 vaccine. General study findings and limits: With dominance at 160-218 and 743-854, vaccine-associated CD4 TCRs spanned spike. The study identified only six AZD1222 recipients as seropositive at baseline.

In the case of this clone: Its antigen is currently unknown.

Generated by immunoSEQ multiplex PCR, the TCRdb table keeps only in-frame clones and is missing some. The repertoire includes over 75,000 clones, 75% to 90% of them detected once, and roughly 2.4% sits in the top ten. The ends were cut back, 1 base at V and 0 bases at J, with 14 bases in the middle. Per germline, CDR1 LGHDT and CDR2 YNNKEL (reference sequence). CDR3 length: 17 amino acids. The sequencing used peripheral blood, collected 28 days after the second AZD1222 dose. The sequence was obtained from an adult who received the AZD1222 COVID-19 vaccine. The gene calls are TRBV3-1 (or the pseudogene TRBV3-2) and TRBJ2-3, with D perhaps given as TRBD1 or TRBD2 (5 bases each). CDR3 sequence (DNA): TGTGCCAGCAGCCAAGGGGGCCTTCGGGGTAGCACAGATACGCAGTATTTT. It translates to CASSQGGLRGSTDTQYF.